Shown below are 24 T cell receptor beta chains from a single sample sequenced in a study of control samples from healthy donors and cancer patients. Data came from immunoSEQ multiplex PCR; TCRdb stores just in-frame clones and leaves some out. The sample carries roughly 86,000 clones, 90% recorded once. The sequencing sample was made of blood. These receptors were taken from a young woman in good health.

The chain recombines TRBV10-1 with TRBJ2-3, with D maybe TRBD2 (6 bases). The CDR3 is 14 amino acids. The germline V gene encodes CDR1 WNHNN and CDR2 SYGVQD (reference sequence). Trimming took off 6 bases at V and 0 bases at J, with 10 bases between the two ends. Here the CDR3 reads CASSPGGSTDTQYF. The CDR3 DNA sequence: TGCGCCAGCAGCCCCGGGGGAAGCACAGATACGCAGTATTTT.

This clone was counted only a few times. The chain links TRBV6-1 to TRBJ1-2, with 7 nucleotides matching TRBD1. Germline values: CDR1 MNHNS, CDR2 SASEGT. After removal of 1 base from V and 5 bases from J, the junction contained 4 bases not matched to a gene. This CDR3 is built from 14 residues. This chain's CDR3 is CASSEGEGAYGYTF. DNA for the CDR3: TGTGCCAGCAGTGAAGGGGAGGGGGCTTATGGCTACACCTTC.

V usage is TRBV7-3 and J usage is TRBJ2-2; 8 nucleotides align to TRBD2. Germline V gene lookup returns CDR1 SGHTA and CDR2 FQGTGA. The CDR3 spans 16 residues. Germline trimming cut 5 bases from V and 4 bases from J; bases unmatched to any gene: 9. Written as DNA, the CDR3 is TGTGCCAGCAGCCCTACGTCCGGGACTAGCACCGGGGAGCTGTTTTTT. Protein: CASSPTSGTSTGELFF. Together with reference TRBV7-3 and TRBJ2-2, the CDR3 gives the full variable domain: GAGVSQTPSNKVTEKGKYVELRCDPISGHTALYWYRQSLGQGPEFLIYFQGTGAADDSGLPNDRFFAVRPEGSVSTLKIQRTERGDSAVYLCASSPTSGTSTGELFFGEGSRLTVL.

V is TRBV27 and J is TRBJ1-3, with 7 positions matching TRBD1. The germline gives CDR1 MNHEY, CDR2 SMNVEV (reference sequence). V lost 5 bases and J lost 1; bases outside the gene matches: 17. There are 19 residues in the CDR3. CDR3 nucleotide sequence: TGTGCCAGCAGTCCCCACCTCGACAGGGAACGCTTGTCTGGAAACACCATATATTTT. Protein product: CASSPHLDRERLSGNTIYF.

The chain joins TRBV27 to TRBJ1-6, with a possible D match to TRBD1 (5 bases). The CDR3 extends over 15 amino acids. Per the germline V gene, CDR1 is MNHEY and CDR2 is SMNVEV (reference sequence). V gave up 6 bases and J gave up 6 bases, with 15 bases separating them. The CDR3, as DNA: TGTGCCAGCAGGAAGCGAGGGGAAGGTAATTCACCCCTCCACTTT. Protein product: CASRKRGEGNSPLHF.

This chain joins TRBV25-1 and TRBJ2-5, with 9 nucleotides matching TRBD2. Germline V lookup: CDR1 MGHDK, CDR2 SYGVNS. This CDR3 spans 14 amino acids. The ends lost 2 bases at V and 12 bases at J; junction bases unmatched: 10. The CDR3 loop is CASSEGYGERGEYF. For the CDR3, the DNA is TGTGCCAGCAGTGAAGGGTATGGAGAGCGGGGGGAGTACTTC. Looking up the rest from reference TRBV25-1 and TRBJ2-5 gives the full variable domain: EADIYQTPRYLVIGTGKKITLECSQTMGHDKMYWYQQDPGMELHLIHYSYGVNSTEKGDLSSESTVSRIRTEHFPLTLESARPSHTSQYLCASSEGYGERGEYFGPGTRLLVL.

The V and J genes are TRBV19 and TRBJ1-1, with 7 bases identical to TRBD1. Germline V gene data show CDR1 as LNHDA and CDR2 as SQIVND (reference sequence). CDR3 length: 13 amino acids. V lost 1 base and J lost 6; bases outside the gene matches: 2. CDR3 region: CASSIATGAEAFF. In DNA, the CDR3 is TGTGCCAGTAGTATAGCCACAGGGGCTGAAGCTTTCTTT.

The chain couples TRBV19 to TRBJ2-1, with D perhaps TRBD2 (6 bases). Looked up from germline, CDR1 is LNHDA and CDR2 is SQIVND (reference sequence). Trimming stripped 7 bases from V and 9 bases from J, with 13 bases between. The CDR3 is 12 amino acids. This CDR3 is CASKSGRSEQFF. CDR3 DNA sequence: TGTGCCAGTAAGAGCGGGCGGTCTGAGCAGTTCTTC.

About this clone itself: At the DNA level, this CDR3 is encoded by other sequences in the same sample as well. The chain combines TRBV5-1 with TRBJ2-5, with a tentative D call TRBD1 (5 bases). The CDR3 spans 13 residues. Germline assignment: CDR1 SGHRS and CDR2 YFSETQ. V lost 4 bases and J 4 bases, leaving 11 bases between the germline ends. In nucleotides, the CDR3 is TGCGCCAGCAGCCCCCAAGGGGCAGAGACCCAGTACTTC. It translates to CASSPQGAETQYF.

The chain is built from TRBV5-4 and TRBJ1-2, with 9 bases identical to TRBD1. CDR1 and CDR2 from the germline V gene are SGHNT and YYREEE (reference sequence). The CDR3 totals 15 residues. The V and J ends lost 4 bases and 4 bases, in that order; junction bases with no gene match: 8. The DNA of the CDR3 is TGTGCCAGCAGCCCGACCTTGGGACAGGGCTATGGCTACACCTTC. This translates into CASSPTLGQGYGYTF. The whole variable domain, filled in from reference TRBV5-4 and TRBJ1-2, reads ETGVTQSPTHLIKTRGQQVTLRCSSQSGHNTVSWYQQALGQGPQFIFQYYREEENGRGNFPPRFSGLQFPNYSSELNVNALELDDSALYLCASSPTLGQGYGYTFGSGTRLTVV.

The gene calls are TRBV7-3 and TRBJ1-2; 7 bases fit TRBD1. Germline V CDR1 and CDR2: SGHTA, FQGTGA. The junction had 5 bases not matched to a gene; V was cut back by 2 bases and J by 8 bases. CDR3 length equals 13 residues. The DNA for the CDR3 is TGTGCCAGCAGCTTAGAGGGGGCGCGCGGCTACACCTTC. Translating gives CASSLEGARGYTF.

This chain joins TRBV5-6 and TRBJ2-3; 12 nucleotides match TRBD2. Trimming at V came to 0 bases and at J to 5 bases, leaving 4 bases not matched to a gene. The germline gives CDR1 SGHDT, CDR2 YYEEEE. The CDR3 has 16 amino acids. The CDR3 loop reads CASSLGLAGDKDTQYF. Written as DNA, the CDR3 is TGTGCCAGCAGCTTGGGACTAGCGGGGGATAAAGATACGCAGTATTTT.

This chain links TRBV7-3 with TRBJ1-6, with D hard to call. Germline V gene lookup returns CDR1 SGHTA and CDR2 FQGTGA. The length of the CDR3 is 14 residues. The V gene lost 1 base and the J gene lost 7 bases, with 8 bases spanning the gap. The CDR3 region is CASSLNAGNSPLHF. The DNA of the CDR3 is TGTGCCAGCAGCTTAAACGCTGGGAATTCACCCCTCCACTTT.

The J gene is TRBJ1-1, the V gene TRBV27, with D hard to call. The germline gives CDR1 MNHEY, CDR2 SMNVEV (reference sequence). There are 14 residues in the CDR3. The V end was cut by 4 bases, the J end by 0 bases, with 9 bases between. As DNA, the CDR3 is TGTGCCAGCAGTTCATGGGCCATGAACACTGAAGCTTTCTTT. It encodes CASSSWAMNTEAFF.

This chain connects TRBV21-1 to TRBJ1-6. TRBV21-1 is a documented pseudogene. This CDR3 contains 13 residues. The CDR3 region is CASRVAVFEPLHF. The CDR3 coding sequence is TGTGCCAGCAGGGTCGCGGTTTTCGAACCCCTCCACTTT.

The V call is TRBV7-9, the J call TRBJ2-2; D is unclear. The germline gives CDR1 SEHNR, CDR2 FQNEAQ (reference sequence). V dropped 1 base and J dropped 6 bases, with 6 bases sitting between them. This CDR3 region has 13 residues. The CDR3 bases are TGTGCCAGCAGCTTAGAAAGCGCCGGGGAGCTGTTTTTT. It encodes CASSLESAGELFF.

The chain couples TRBV24-1 to TRBJ2-2, with unresolved D. Germline CDR1 KGHDR, CDR2 SFDVKD. Between the trimmed V and J ends, which lost 9 bases and 3 bases, there was a span of 13 bases. The CDR3 runs to 14 residues. The CDR3 loop is CATGGSQDTGELFF. The CDR3 DNA reads TGTGCCACCGGTGGGTCCCAGGACACCGGGGAGCTGTTTTTT.

The chain carries TRBV5-8 and TRBJ2-2; D is ambiguous. This CDR3 spans 17 amino acids. The V end lost 4 bases, the J end lost 1 base, and 17 bases lay between the germline ends. CDR1 is SGHTS and CDR2 is YDEGEE in the germline V gene. Written as DNA, the CDR3 is TGTGCCAGCAGCGCCCTGGAGAAGACCCGGAACACCGGGGAGCTGTTTTTT. Its protein is CASSALEKTRNTGELFF.

The CDR3, as DNA: TGTGCCAGCAGTGAGAAAAGTGGACCGACCGGAGAGTACTTC. The encoded protein is CASSEKSGPTGEYF. V gene TRBV6-1 combines with J gene TRBJ2-7; D gene unclear. CDR3 length: 14 residues. Germline CDR1 reads MNHNS; CDR2 reads SASEGT. The V and J ends lost 3 bases and 11 bases respectively, with 20 bases between them.

The genes are TRBV5-1 and TRBJ2-7; no clear D gene. This CDR3 region has 16 residues. Deletions cut 6 bases from V and 4 bases from J, with 23 bases between. Per the germline V gene, CDR1 is SGHRS and CDR2 is YFSETQ. CDR3 nucleotide sequence: TGCGCCAGCACCGGGTCGATGGAGTTTTTACGGTACGAGCAGTACTTC. It specifies CASTGSMEFLRYEQYF.

This chain uses TRBV27 with TRBJ1-2, with D possibly TRBD1 on 5 matching bases. The CDR3 consists of 14 residues. Germline CDR1 is MNHEY and CDR2 is SMNVEV (reference sequence). Trimming took off 4 bases at V and 8 bases at J, with 17 bases between the two ends. CDR3 amino acids: CASSSGPMVRGYTF. CDR3 DNA: TGTGCCAGCAGTTCGGGACCCATGGTGAGGGGCTACACCTTC.

This chain joins TRBV7-3 and TRBJ2-6; tentative D call: TRBD1 (5 bases). V shed 5 bases and J shed 1 base, with 9 bases lying between them. The germline gives CDR1 SGHTA, CDR2 FQGTGA. This CDR3 contains 15 residues. The CDR3 spells CASSTRVSGANVLTF. The CDR3 DNA is TGTGCCAGCAGCACCAGGGTATCTGGGGCCAACGTCCTGACTTTC.

J is TRBJ1-2 and V is TRBV5-1; D not resolved. The V end was cut by 0 bases, the J end by 3 bases, with 9 bases between. Germline V gene sequence: CDR1 SGHRS, CDR2 YFSETQ. The CDR3 sequence is 14 residues long. The CDR3, as DNA: TGCGCCAGCAGCTTGGATAACGAAGACTATGGCTACACCTTC. Residues: CASSLDNEDYGYTF.

J is TRBJ2-3 and V is TRBV28, with 9 bases fitting TRBD1. This CDR3 has 17 residues. Germline CDR1 reads MDHEN; CDR2 reads SYDVKM. The V and J ends lost 4 bases and 4 bases, in that order; junction bases with no gene match: 12. The CDR3 DNA is TGTGCCAGCAGTTCACACTGGGGACAGGGTAGTTCAGATACGCAGTATTTT. This encodes CASSSHWGQGSSDTQYF.